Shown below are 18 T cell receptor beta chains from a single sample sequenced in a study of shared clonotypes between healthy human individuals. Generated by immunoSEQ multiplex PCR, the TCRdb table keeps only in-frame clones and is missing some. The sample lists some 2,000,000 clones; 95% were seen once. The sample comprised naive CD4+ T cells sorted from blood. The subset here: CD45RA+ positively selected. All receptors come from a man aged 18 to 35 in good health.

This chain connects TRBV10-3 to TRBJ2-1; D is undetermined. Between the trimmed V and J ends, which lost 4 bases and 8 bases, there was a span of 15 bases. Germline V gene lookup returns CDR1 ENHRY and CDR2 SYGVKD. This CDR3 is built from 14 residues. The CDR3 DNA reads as TGTGCCATCAGTGTTGGATCTATCAATCATGAGCAGTTCTTC. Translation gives CAISVGSINHEQFF.

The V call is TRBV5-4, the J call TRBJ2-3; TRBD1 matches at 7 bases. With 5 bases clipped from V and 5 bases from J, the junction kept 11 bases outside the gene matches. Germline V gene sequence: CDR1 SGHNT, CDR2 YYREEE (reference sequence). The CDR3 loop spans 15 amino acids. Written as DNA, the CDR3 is TGTGCCAGCAGTTCGAAGGGACAGAGAGAAGATACGCAGTATTTT. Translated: CASSSKGQREDTQYF.

CDR3 amino acids: CASSLRPEQNTEAFF. For the CDR3, the DNA is TGTGCCAGCAGCCTACGGCCTGAACAGAACACTGAAGCTTTCTTT. The chain has TRBV28 and TRBJ1-1; D unclear. Germline V CDR1 and CDR2: MDHEN, SYDVKM. V dropped 6 bases and J dropped 1 base, with 15 bases sitting between them. The CDR3 has 15 residues.

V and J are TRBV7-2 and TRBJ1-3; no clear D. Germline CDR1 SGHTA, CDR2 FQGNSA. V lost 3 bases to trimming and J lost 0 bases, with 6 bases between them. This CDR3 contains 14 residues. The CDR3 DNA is TGTGCCAGCAGCTTCAGGATCTCTGGAAACACCATATATTTT. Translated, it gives CASSFRISGNTIYF.

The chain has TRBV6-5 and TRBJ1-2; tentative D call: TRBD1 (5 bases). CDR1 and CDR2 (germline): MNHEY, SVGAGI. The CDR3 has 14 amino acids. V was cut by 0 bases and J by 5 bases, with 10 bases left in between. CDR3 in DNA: TGTGCCAGCAGTTACTCGGGGGATCCATATGGCTACACCTTC. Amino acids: CASSYSGDPYGYTF.

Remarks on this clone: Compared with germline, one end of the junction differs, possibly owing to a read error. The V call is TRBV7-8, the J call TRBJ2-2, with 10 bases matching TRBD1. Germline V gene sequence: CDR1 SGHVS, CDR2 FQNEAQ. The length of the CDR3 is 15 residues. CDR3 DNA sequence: TGTGCCAGCAGCAGGGGACAGGGGAACGCCGGGGAGCTGTTTTTT. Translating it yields CASSRGQGNAGELFF. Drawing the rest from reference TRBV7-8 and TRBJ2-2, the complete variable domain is GAGVSQSPRYKVAKRGQDVALRCDPISGHVSLFWYQQALGQGPEFLTYFQNEAQLDKSGLPSDRFFAERPEGSVSTLKIQRTQQEDSAVYLCASSRGQGNAGELFFGEGSRLTVL.

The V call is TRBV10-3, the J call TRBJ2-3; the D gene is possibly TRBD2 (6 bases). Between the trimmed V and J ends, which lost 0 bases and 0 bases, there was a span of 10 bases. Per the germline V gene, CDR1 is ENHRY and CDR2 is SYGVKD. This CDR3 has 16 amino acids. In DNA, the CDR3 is TGTGCCATCAGTGAGTCGAAAGGGACTAGCACAGATACGCAGTATTTT. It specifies CAISESKGTSTDTQYF.

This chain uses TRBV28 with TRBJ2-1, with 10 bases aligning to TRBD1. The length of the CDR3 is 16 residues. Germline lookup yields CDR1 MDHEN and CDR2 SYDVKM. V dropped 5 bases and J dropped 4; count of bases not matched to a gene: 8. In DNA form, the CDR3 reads TGTGCCAGCAGTCCTACCCGGACAGGGGGTTACAATGAGCAGTTCTTC. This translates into CASSPTRTGGYNEQFF.

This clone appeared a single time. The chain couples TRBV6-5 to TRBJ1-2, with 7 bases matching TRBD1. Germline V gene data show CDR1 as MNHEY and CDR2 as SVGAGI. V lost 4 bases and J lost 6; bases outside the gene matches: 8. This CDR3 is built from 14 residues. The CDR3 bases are TGTGCCAGCAGTTCCACGACAGGGATTAATGGCTACACCTTC. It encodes CASSSTTGINGYTF.

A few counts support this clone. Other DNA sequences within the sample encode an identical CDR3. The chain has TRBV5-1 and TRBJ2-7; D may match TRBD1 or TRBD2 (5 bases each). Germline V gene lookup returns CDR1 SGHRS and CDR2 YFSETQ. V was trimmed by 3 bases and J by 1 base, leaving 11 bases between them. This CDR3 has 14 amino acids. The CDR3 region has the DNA TGCGCCAGCAGCTCCGGGACGGTTTCCTACGAGCAGTACTTC. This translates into CASSSGTVSYEQYF.

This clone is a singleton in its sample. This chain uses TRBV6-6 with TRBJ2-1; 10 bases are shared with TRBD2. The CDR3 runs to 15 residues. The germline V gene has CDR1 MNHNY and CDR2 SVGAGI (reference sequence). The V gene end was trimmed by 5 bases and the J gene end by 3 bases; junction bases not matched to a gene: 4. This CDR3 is CASSTLAGGYNEQFF. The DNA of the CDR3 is TGTGCCAGCAGTACATTAGCGGGAGGCTACAATGAGCAGTTCTTC.

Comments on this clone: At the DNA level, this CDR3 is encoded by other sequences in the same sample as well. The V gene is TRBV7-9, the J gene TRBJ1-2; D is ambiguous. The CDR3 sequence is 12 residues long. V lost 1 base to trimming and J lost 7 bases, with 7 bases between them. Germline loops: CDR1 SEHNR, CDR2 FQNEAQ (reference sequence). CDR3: CASSLVGRGYTF. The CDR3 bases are TGTGCCAGCAGCTTAGTAGGGCGTGGCTACACCTTC. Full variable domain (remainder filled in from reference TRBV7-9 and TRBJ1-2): DTGVSQNPRHKITKRGQNVTFRCDPISEHNRLYWYRQTLGQGPEFLTYFQNEAQLEKSRLLSDRFSAERPKGSFSTLEIQRTEQGDSAMYLCASSLVGRGYTFGSGTRLTVV.

The DNA for the CDR3 is TGTGCCAGCAGCTTGGTCGGGACAGGGATTTGGGATGAGCAGTTCTTC. It specifies CASSLVGTGIWDEQFF. The chain joins TRBV5-4 to TRBJ2-1, with 9 nucleotides matching TRBD1. With 0 bases clipped from V and 8 bases from J, the junction kept 9 bases outside the gene matches. Germline-derived CDR1 and CDR2 are SGHNT and YYREEE (reference sequence). There are 16 residues in the CDR3.

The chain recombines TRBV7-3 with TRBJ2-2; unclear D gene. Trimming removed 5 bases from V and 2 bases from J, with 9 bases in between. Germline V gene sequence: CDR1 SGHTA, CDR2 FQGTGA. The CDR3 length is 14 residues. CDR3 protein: CASSPWRNTGELFF. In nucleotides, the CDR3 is TGTGCCAGCAGCCCCTGGCGTAACACCGGGGAGCTGTTTTTT.

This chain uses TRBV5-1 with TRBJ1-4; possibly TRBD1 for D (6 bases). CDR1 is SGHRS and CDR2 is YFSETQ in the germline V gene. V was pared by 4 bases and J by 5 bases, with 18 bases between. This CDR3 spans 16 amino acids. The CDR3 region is CASSVGRGNYNEKLFF. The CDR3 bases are TGCGCCAGCAGCGTTGGCAGGGGCAACTACAATGAAAAACTGTTTTTT.

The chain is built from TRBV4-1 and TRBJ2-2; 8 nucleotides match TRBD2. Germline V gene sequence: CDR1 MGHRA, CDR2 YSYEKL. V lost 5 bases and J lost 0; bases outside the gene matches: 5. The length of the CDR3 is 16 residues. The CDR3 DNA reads TGCGCCAGCAGCTACTCCGGGGGGGCGAACACCGGGGAGCTGTTTTTT. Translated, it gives CASSYSGGANTGELFF.

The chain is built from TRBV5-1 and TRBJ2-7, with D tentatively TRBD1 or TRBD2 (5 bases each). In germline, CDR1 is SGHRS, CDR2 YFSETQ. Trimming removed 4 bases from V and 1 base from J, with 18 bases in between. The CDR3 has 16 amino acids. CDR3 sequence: CASSPGTVGLSYEQYF. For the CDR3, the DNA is TGCGCCAGCAGCCCAGGGACGGTGGGGTTATCCTACGAGCAGTACTTC.

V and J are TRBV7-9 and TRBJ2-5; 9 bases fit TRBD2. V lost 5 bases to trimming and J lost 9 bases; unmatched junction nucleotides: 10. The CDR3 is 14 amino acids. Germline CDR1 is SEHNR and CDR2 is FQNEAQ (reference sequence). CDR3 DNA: TGTGCCAGCAGCCAGGCGGCGGGGGGGACGCCCCAGTACTTC. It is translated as CASSQAAGGTPQYF.